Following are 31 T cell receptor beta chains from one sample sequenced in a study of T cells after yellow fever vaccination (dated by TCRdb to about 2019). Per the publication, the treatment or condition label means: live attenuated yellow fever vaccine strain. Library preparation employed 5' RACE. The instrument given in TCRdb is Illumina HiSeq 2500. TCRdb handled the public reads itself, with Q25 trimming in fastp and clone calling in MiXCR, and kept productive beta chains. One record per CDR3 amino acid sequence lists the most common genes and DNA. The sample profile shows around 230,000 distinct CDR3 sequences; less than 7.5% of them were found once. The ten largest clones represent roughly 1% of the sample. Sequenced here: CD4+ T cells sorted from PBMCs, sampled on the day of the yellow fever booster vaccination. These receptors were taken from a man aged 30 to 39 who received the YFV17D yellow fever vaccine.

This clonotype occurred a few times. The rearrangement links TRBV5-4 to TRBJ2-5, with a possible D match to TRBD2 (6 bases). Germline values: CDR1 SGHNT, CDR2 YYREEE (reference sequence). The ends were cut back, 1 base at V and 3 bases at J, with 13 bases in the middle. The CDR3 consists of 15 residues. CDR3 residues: CASSLQARREETQYF. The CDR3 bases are TGTGCCAGCAGCTTGCAGGCGCGGAGGGAAGAGACCCAGTACTTC.

CDR3 in DNA: TGCGCCAGCAGCTTTATAGCAGGTCCCTTTTCTACTGGGGCCAACGTCCTGACTTTC. Its translation is CASSFIAGPFSTGANVLTF. This chain uses TRBV5-1 with TRBJ2-6; D is undetermined. In germline, CDR1 is SGHRS, CDR2 YFSETQ. The CDR3 consists of 19 residues. V was cut by 2 bases and J by 2 bases, with 20 bases left in between.

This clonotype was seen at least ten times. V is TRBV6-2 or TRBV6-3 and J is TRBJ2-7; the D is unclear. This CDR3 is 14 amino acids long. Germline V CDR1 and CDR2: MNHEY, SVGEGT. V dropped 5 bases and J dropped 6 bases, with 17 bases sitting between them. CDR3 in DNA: TGTGCCAGCAGTGTCTCCTATCCAGCGAGCGAGCAGTACTTC. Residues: CASSVSYPASEQYF.

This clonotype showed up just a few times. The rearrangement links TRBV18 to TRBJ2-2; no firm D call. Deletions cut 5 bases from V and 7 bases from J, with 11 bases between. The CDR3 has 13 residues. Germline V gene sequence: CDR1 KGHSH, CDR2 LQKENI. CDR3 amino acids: CASSFDPGGELFF. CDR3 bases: TGTGCCAGCTCATTCGACCCGGGCGGGGAGCTGTTTTTT.

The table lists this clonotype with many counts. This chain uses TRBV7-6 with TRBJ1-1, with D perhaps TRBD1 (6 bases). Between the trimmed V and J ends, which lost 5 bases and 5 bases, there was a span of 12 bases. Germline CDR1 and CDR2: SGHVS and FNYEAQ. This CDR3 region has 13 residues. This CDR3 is CASSRGGRTEAFF. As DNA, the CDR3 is TGTGCCAGCAGCCGCGGGGGGCGAACTGAAGCTTTCTTT.

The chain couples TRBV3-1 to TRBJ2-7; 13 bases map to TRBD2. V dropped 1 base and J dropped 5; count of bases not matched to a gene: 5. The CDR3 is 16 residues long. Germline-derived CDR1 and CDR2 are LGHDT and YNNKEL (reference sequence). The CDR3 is CASSQGLAGGNDEQYF. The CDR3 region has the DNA TGTGCCAGCAGCCAAGGACTAGCGGGAGGCAACGACGAGCAGTACTTC.

The CDR3 nucleotides are TGTGCCAGCAGTACCACGACGGCTACGCAGTATTTT. Its protein product is CASSTTTATQYF. The J gene is TRBJ2-3, the V gene TRBV28; D remains unclear. Germline V CDR1 and CDR2: MDHEN, SYDVKM. The CDR3 totals 12 residues. Trimming took off 5 bases at V and 8 bases at J, with 11 bases between the two ends.

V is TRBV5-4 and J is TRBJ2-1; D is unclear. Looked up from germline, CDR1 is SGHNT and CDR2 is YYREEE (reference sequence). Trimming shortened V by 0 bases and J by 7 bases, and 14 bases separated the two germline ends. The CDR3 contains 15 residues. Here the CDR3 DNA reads TGTGCCAGCAGCTTGGCCGGTACGGGTTGGAATGAGCAGTTCTTC. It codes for CASSLAGTGWNEQFF.

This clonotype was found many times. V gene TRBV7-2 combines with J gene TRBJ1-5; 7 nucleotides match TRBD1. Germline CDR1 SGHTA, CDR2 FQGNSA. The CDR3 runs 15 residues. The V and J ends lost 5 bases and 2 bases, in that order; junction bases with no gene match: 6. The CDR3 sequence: CASSHGTDRNQPQHF. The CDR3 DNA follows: TGTGCCAGCAGCCATGGGACAGACCGCAATCAGCCCCAGCATTTT.

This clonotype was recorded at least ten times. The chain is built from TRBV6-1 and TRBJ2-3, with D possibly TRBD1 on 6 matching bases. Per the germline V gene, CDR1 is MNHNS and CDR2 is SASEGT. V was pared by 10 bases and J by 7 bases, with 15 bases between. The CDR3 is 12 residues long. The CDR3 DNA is TGTGCCATCGGGACACTTGGAAATACGCAGTATTTT. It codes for CAIGTLGNTQYF.

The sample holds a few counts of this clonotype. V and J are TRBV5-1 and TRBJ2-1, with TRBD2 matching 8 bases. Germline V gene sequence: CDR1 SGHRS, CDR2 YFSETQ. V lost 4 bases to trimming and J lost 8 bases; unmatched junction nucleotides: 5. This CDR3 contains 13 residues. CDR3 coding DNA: TGCGCCAGCAGCCGGGGGGGGAGCTATGAGCAGTTCTTC. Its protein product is CASSRGGSYEQFF. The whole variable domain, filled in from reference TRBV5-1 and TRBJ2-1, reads KAGVTQTPRYLIKTRGQQVTLSCSPISGHRSVSWYQQTPGQGLQFLFEYFSETQRNKGNFPGRFSGRQFSNSRSEMNVSTLELGDSALYLCASSRGGSYEQFFGPGTRLTVL.

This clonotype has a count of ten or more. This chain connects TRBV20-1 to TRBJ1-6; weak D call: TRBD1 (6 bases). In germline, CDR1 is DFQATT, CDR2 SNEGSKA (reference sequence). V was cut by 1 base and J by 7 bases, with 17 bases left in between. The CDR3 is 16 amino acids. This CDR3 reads CSARVRGRSGNSPLHF. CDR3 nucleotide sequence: TGCAGTGCTAGAGTGCGGGGGCGCTCGGGCAATTCACCCCTCCACTTT.

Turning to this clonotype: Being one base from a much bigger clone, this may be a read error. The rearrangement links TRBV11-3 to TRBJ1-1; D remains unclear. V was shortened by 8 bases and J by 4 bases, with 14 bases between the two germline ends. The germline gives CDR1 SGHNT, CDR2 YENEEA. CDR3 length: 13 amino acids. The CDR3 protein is CASGSDSSTEAFF. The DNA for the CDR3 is TGTGCCAGCGGCTCCGACTCTTCCACTGAAGCTTTCTTT.

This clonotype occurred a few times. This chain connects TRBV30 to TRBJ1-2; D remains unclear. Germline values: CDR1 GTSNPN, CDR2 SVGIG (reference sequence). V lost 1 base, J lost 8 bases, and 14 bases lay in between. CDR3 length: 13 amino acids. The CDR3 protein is CAWSAPWEGGYTF. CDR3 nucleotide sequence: TGTGCCTGGAGTGCACCGTGGGAGGGAGGCTACACCTTC.

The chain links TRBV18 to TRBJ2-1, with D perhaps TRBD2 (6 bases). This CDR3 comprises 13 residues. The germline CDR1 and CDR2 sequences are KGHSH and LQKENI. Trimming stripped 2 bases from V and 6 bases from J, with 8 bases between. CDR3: CASSPVEGNEQFF. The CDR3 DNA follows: TGTGCCAGCTCACCAGTGGAGGGCAATGAGCAGTTCTTC.

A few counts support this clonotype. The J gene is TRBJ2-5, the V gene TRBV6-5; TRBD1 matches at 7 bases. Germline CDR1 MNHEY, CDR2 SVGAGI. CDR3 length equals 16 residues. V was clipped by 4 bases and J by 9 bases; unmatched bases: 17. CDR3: CASSSFPGTAGRAQYF. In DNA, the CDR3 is TGTGCCAGCAGTTCCTTCCCCGGGACAGCTGGCCGGGCCCAGTACTTC.

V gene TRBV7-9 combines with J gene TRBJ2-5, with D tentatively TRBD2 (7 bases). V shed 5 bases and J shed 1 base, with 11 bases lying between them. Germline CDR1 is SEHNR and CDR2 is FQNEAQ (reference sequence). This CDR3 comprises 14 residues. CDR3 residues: CASSRGAGQETQYF. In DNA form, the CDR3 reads TGTGCCAGCAGCCGGGGGGCAGGCCAAGAGACCCAGTACTTC.

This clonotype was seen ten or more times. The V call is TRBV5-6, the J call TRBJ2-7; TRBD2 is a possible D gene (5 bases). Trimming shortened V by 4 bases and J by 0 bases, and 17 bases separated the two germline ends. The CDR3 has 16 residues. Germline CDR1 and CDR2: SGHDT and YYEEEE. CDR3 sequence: CASSLAARANSYEQYF. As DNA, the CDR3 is TGTGCCAGCAGCCTAGCAGCTCGTGCGAACTCCTACGAGCAGTACTTC.

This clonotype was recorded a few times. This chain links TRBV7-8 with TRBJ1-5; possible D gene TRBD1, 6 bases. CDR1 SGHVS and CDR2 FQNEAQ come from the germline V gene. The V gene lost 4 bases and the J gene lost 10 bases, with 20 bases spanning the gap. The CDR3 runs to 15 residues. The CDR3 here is CASSSTGTLISPQHF. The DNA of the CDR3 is TGTGCCAGCAGCTCAACCGGGACACTTATCAGCCCCCAGCATTTT.

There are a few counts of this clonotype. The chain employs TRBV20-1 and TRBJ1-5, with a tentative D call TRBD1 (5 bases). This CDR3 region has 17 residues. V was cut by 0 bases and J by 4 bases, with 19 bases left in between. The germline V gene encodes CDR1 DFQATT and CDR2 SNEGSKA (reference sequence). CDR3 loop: CSAREVGGYPGNQPQHF. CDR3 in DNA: TGCAGTGCTAGAGAGGTCGGGGGGTACCCAGGGAATCAGCCCCAGCATTTT.

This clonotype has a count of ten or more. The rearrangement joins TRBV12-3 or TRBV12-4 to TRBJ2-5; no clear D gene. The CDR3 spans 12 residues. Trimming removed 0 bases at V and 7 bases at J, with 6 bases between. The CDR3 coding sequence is TGTGCCAGCAGTTTAGCGGGTGGGACCCAGTACTTC. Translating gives CASSLAGGTQYF.

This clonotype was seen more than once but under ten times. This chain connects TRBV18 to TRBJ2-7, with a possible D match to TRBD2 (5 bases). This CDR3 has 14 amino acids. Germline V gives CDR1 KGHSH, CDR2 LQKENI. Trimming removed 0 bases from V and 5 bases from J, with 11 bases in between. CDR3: CASSPPRDHNEQYF. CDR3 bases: TGTGCCAGCTCACCACCCCGGGATCACAACGAGCAGTACTTC.

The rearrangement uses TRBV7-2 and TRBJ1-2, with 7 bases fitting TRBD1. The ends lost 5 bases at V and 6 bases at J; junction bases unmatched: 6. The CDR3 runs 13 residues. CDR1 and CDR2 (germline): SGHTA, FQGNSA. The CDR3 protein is CASSRQGGDGYTF. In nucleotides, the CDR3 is TGTGCCAGCAGCCGACAGGGTGGCGATGGCTACACCTTC.

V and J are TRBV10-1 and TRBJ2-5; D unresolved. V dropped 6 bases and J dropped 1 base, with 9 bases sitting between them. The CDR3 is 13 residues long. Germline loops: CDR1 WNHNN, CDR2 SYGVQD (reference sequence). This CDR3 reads CASSKQTQETQYF. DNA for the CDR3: TGCGCCAGCAGCAAACAAACCCAAGAGACCCAGTACTTC.

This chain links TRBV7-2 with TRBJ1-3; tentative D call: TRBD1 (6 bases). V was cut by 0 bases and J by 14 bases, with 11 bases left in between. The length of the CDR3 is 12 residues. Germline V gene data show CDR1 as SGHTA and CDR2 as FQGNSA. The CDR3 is CASSLAGGRLYF. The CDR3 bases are TGTGCCAGCAGCTTAGCAGGGGGGCGATTATATTTT.

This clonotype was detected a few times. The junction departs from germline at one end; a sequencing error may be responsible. CDR3 in amino acids: CSASRGNPGTDTQYF. In DNA, the CDR3 is TGCAGTGCTAGTCGGGGCAACCCTGGCACTGATACGCAGTATTTT. This chain links TRBV20-1 with TRBJ2-3; D possibly matches TRBD1 or TRBD2 (5 bases each). Germline-derived CDR1 and CDR2 are DFQATT and SNEGSKA (reference sequence). The CDR3 loop spans 15 amino acids.

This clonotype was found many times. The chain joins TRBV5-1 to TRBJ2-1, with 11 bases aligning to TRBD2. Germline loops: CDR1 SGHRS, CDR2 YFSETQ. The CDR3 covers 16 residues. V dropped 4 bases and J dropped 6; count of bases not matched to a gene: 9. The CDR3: CASSPTLAGGSNEQFF. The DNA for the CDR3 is TGCGCCAGCAGCCCAACCCTAGCGGGAGGTTCCAATGAGCAGTTCTTC.

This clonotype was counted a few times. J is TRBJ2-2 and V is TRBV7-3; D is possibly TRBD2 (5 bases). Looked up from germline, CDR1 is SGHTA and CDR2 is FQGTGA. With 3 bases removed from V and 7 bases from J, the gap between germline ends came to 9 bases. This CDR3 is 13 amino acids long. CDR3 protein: CASSFRLNGELFF. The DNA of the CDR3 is TGTGCCAGCAGCTTTCGACTAAACGGGGAGCTGTTTTTT. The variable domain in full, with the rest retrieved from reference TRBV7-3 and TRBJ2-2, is GAGVSQTPSNKVTEKGKYVELRCDPISGHTALYWYRQSLGQGPEFLIYFQGTGAADDSGLPNDRFFAVRPEGSVSTLKIQRTERGDSAVYLCASSFRLNGELFFGEGSRLTVL.

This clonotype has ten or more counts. The CDR3 coding sequence is TGTGCCAGCAGTTACTATAACACTGAAGCTTTCTTT. As protein: CASSYYNTEAFF. V is TRBV12-3 or TRBV12-4 and J is TRBJ1-1; D gene unclear. Trimming removed 4 bases at V and 2 bases at J, with 5 bases between. The length of the CDR3 is 12 residues.

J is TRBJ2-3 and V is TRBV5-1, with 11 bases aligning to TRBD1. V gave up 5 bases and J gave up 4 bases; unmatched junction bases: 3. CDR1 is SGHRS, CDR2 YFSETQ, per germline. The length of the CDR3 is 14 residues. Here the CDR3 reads CASSGTGGPDTQYF. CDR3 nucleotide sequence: TGCGCCAGCAGTGGGACAGGGGGGCCAGATACGCAGTATTTT.

In nucleotides, the CDR3 is TGCAGCGTGGGACAGGGGATAGGGTCACCCCTCCACTTT. Its translation: CSVGQGIGSPLHF. The chain carries TRBV29-1 and TRBJ1-6, with 10 bases aligning to TRBD1. Germline V gene lookup returns CDR1 SQVTM and CDR2 ANQGSEA. CDR3 size: 13 residues. V lost 6 bases to trimming and J lost 10 bases; unmatched junction nucleotides: 6. Full variable domain (outside the CDR3, taken from reference TRBV29-1 and TRBJ1-6): SAVISQKPSRDICQRGTSLTIQCQVDSQVTMMFWYRQQPGQSLTLIATANQGSEATYESGFVIDKFPISRPNLTFSTLTVSNMSPEDSSIYLCSVGQGIGSPLHFGNGTRLTVT.